This passage covers 10 T cell receptor beta chains from one sample sequenced in a study of graft-versus-host responses after intestinal transplantation. The protocol was immunoSEQ multiplex PCR, while the TCRdb copy is restricted to in-frame clones and leaves out a portion. The repertoire consists of some 82,000 clones, with around 87% occurring once and the leading ten covering about 8%. These receptors' targets are unknown. The specimen comprised unstimulated CD8+ T cells sorted from spleen or lymph node cells, sampled before transplant. Source of these receptors: a human donor who was the organ donor for an intestinal transplant.

This clone appeared a few times. This chain uses TRBV28 with TRBJ2-7, with D perhaps TRBD2 (6 bases). V was clipped by 5 bases and J by 3 bases, with 14 bases between them. Looked up from germline, CDR1 is MDHEN and CDR2 is SYDVKM. The CDR3 is 14 residues long. The CDR3: CASSPWEANYEQYF. The CDR3 nucleotides read TGTGCCAGCAGTCCGTGGGAGGCCAACTACGAGCAGTACTTC.

This chain connects TRBV4-1 to TRBJ2-3; D ambiguous. Trimming took 1 base from V and 6 from J, leaving 11 bases between them. Per the germline V gene, CDR1 is MGHRA and CDR2 is YSYEKL. The CDR3 totals 14 residues. CDR3 sequence: CASSQVSDADTQYF. The CDR3 nucleotides are TGCGCCAGCAGCCAAGTGTCAGATGCGGATACGCAGTATTTT.

The sample holds one count of this clone. The chain combines TRBV27 with TRBJ2-1; no definite D call. There are 14 residues in the CDR3. V was trimmed by 5 bases and J by 8 bases, leaving 16 bases between them. In germline, CDR1 is MNHEY, CDR2 SMNVEV (reference sequence). CDR3 loop: CASSPSAPGYEQFF. In DNA form, the CDR3 reads TGTGCCAGCAGTCCCTCCGCCCCGGGCTATGAGCAGTTCTTC.

The chain recombines TRBV7-9 with TRBJ1-2; D is ambiguous. The CDR3 is 15 residues long. Trimming shortened V by 5 bases and J by 2 bases, and 15 bases separated the two germline ends. Germline assignment: CDR1 SEHNR and CDR2 FQNEAQ (reference sequence). In DNA form, the CDR3 reads TGTGCCAGCAGCGGGGAAAGCGTCTCAAACTATGGCTACACCTTC. Protein sequence: CASSGESVSNYGYTF.

V and J are TRBV29-1 and TRBJ2-1; maybe TRBD1 (5 bases). Trimming removed 8 bases from V and 8 bases from J, with 13 bases in between. Germline CDR1 and CDR2: SQVTM and ANQGSEA. The CDR3 sequence is 11 residues long. In DNA form, the CDR3 reads TGCAGCACAGCTCAGGGCTATGAGCAGTTCTTC. Translating gives CSTAQGYEQFF.

The chain uses TRBV7-9 and TRBJ2-1; TRBD2 aligns across 8 bases. In germline, CDR1 is SEHNR, CDR2 FQNEAQ (reference sequence). V dropped 5 bases and J dropped 3; count of bases not matched to a gene: 6. The CDR3 consists of 15 residues. In DNA, the CDR3 is TGTGCCAGCAGCCACCCGGGACTAGACTACAATGAGCAGTTCTTC. This translates into CASSHPGLDYNEQFF.

The rearrangement links TRBV14 to TRBJ2-3; 10 positions agree with TRBD2. CDR3 length: 16 amino acids. After removal of 4 bases from V and 2 bases from J, the junction contained 6 bases not matched to a gene. Germline V CDR1 and CDR2: SGHDN, FVKESK. CDR3 residues: CASSPLAGAITDTQYF. The CDR3 coding sequence is TGTGCCAGCAGCCCCCTAGCGGGGGCCATCACAGATACGCAGTATTTT.

This chain connects TRBV12-2 to TRBJ1-2. TRBV12-2 is labeled a pseudogene. CDR3 length: 9 residues. The CDR3 spells CSTRGEFPF. CDR3 DNA: TGTTCCACCCGCGGGGAATTCCCCTTC.

The V and J genes are TRBV10-2 and TRBJ2-2; D is unclear. The ends were cut back, 4 bases at V and 5 bases at J, with 8 bases in the middle. CDR1 and CDR2 from the germline V gene are WSHSY and SAAADI. This CDR3 comprises 13 residues. This chain's CDR3 is CASSVTGTGELFF. The CDR3 DNA follows: TGCGCCAGCAGTGTTACCGGGACCGGGGAGCTGTTTTTT.

The chain joins TRBV2 to TRBJ1-4; D is possibly TRBD1 (5 bases). Trimming cost V 8 bases and J 7 bases, with 14 bases left between them. CDR3 length: 13 residues. The germline V gene encodes CDR1 SNHLY and CDR2 FYNNEI. The DNA for the CDR3 is TGTGCCAGCGGGGGAGCAAACCCTGAAAAACTGTTTTTT. It translates to CASGGANPEKLFF.